This T cell receptor (beta chain) is drawn from a study of CD8 T cells in ankylosing spondylitis. Study-level results: Typical of ankylosing spondylitis blood, it appeared, was a TCR beta motif of eight highly homologous variants. Those disease-linked clones were CD8+; they were also relatively rare in peripheral blood. Disease-linked clones reportedly concentrated significantly in matched ankylosing spondylitis synovial fluid. A subset of motif variants has previously been described in the synovial fluid and blood of reactive arthritis.

Each TCR beta library was made by quantitative 5'-RACE that incorporated molecular barcodes. MiXCR, applied by TCRdb to the 5' RACE reads, yields one record per CDR3 protein. This sample has 300,000 to 400,000 distinct CDR3 sequences, with approximately 20% found just once. This clonotype appeared a few times. Its antigen is not known. This CDR3 has 19 amino acids. With V trimmed by 7 bases and J by 0 bases, 14 bases remained unmatched. The germline CDR1 and CDR2 sequences are SNHLY and FYNNEI. Sequencing was performed on blood, either unsorted or a sorted T cell fraction (not recorded which). This chain uses TRBV2 with TRBJ2-6; TRBD1 matches at 8 bases. This TCR was recovered from a male donor with ankylosing spondylitis. In DNA, the CDR3 is TGTGCCAGCATCCAACGGTCGGGACAGGATTTCTCTGGGGCCAACGTCCTGACTTTC. It yields the protein CASIQRSGQDFSGANVLTF.